This is a list of T cell receptor beta chains from one sample in a study of graft-versus-host responses after intestinal transplantation. No antigen has been identified for these receptors. This table comes from immunoSEQ multiplex PCR, and its TCRdb copy is limited to in-frame clones, with some not included. The sample contains approximately 50,000 clones, 65% to 85% of which appear only once. This material consisted of unstimulated CD4+ T cells sorted from spleen or lymph node cells, taken before transplant. The receptors were gathered from a human donor who was the organ donor for an intestinal transplant. Each CDR3 is given with its conserved first and last residue. The D gene is left open where the match is weak. Some rows have no size entry. The others give once, few or many, or a class for an expanded clone.

>TRBD1|NA|TRBV27|TRBJ1-1
TGTGCCAGCAGTTTATCGGGGGACAGGAACACTGAAGCTTTCTTT
CASSLSGDRNTEAFF
>NA|few|TRBV11-3|TRBJ1-1
TGTGCCAGCAGCTTAAGGGACACTGAAGCTTTCTTT
CASSLRDTEAFF
>NA|NA|TRBV21-1|TRBJ1-6
TGTGCCAGCAGCAAAGTTCCCTGGAGAGGGGGCGACGGGTATAATTCACCCCTCCACTTT
CASSKVPWRGGDGYNSPLHF
>TRBD2|once|TRBV6-1|TRBJ2-5
TGTGCCAGCAGTCCCTGGACTAGCGGCGAGACCCAGTACTTC
CASSPWTSGETQYF
>TRBD1|NA|TRBV6-5|TRBJ2-5
TGTGCCAGCAGTTATGACAGGGGTAGAAAGACCCAGTACTTC
CASSYDRGRKTQYF
>TRBD2|NA|TRBV5-1|TRBJ2-1
TGCGCCAGCAGCTTGGGGACTAGCTACAATGAGCAGTTCTTC
CASSLGTSYNEQFF
>NA|NA|TRBV7-9|TRBJ1-1
TGTGCCAGCAGCTCAGGGACACTGACTGAAGCTTTCTTT
CASSSGTLTEAFF
>NA|NA|TRBV7-2|TRBJ2-3
TGTGCCAGCAGCTTAGGCACAGATACGCAGTATTTT
CASSLGTDTQYF
>NA|NA|TRBV2|TRBJ2-7
TGTGCCAGCAGTGAGTTTTGGACAACCTCCTACGAGCAGTACTTC
CASSEFWTTSYEQYF
>NA|NA|TRBV21-1|TRBJ2-4
TGTGCCAGCAGCAAAAAAAAGGGACAGGCCAAAAACATTCAGTACTTC
CASSKKKGQAKNIQYF
>TRBD1|NA|TRBV19|TRBJ1-5
TGTGCCAGTACCATCGACAGGGGGCGCAATCAGCCCCAGCATTTT
CASTIDRGRNQPQHF
>NA|NA|TRBV19|TRBJ2-5
TGTGCCAGTAGTATTACTGGGCCCCCGTACCAAGAGACCCAGTACTTC
CASSITGPPYQETQYF
>NA|NA|TRBV6-5|TRBJ1-2
TGTGCCAGCAGTGTTTCAGGATCCTATGGCTACACCTTC
CASSVSGSYGYTF
>NA|NA|TRBV12-5|TRBJ1-2
TGTGCTAGTGGTTTGGGCGGGGGTGGCTACACCTTC
CASGLGGGGYTF
>TRBD1|NA|TRBV5-5|TRBJ1-2
TGTGCCAGCAGCTCCCCACTAGGACAGGGATGGGGCTACACCTTC
CASSSPLGQGWGYTF
>NA|NA|TRBV18|TRBJ2-3
TGTGCCAGCTCACCCTTGCTAACAGATACGCAGTATTTT
CASSPLLTDTQYF
>NA|NA|TRBV7-2|TRBJ2-5
TGTGCCAGCAGCTTAGGGATTAGCGGCCAAGAGACCCAGTACTTC
CASSLGISGQETQYF
>NA|few|TRBV7-8|TRBJ2-6
TGTGCCAGCAGCTTCGAGGGGTTCTCTGGGGCCAACGTCCTGACTTTC
CASSFEGFSGANVLTF
>TRBD2|NA|TRBV7-2|TRBJ2-5
TGTGCCAGCAGCTTAGGACTAGCGGGGCTCGGGGAGACCCAGTACTTC
CASSLGLAGLGETQYF
>NA|NA|TRBV30|TRBJ1-1
TGTGCCTGGAGTACGGGGGGCACTGAAGCTTTCTTT
CAWSTGGTEAFF
>NA|NA|TRBV9|TRBJ2-7
TGTGCCAGCAGCGGAGAGGGTGGGAGCTACGAGCAGTACTTC
CASSGEGGSYEQYF
>TRBD2|NA|TRBV5-4|TRBJ2-7
TGTGCCAGCAGCGTACTAGCGGGAGTCTCCTACGAGCAGTACTTC
CASSVLAGVSYEQYF
>NA|NA|TRBV21-1|TRBJ2-7
TGTGCCAGCAGCAAAAAGGCCGGACAGGGTTCGGTTTGCTACGAGCAGTACTTC
CASSKKAGQGSVCYEQYF
>TRBD1|NA|TRBV11-3|TRBJ1-5
TGTGCCAGCAGCTTACAGGGGACAGGCAATCAGCCCCAGCATTTT
CASSLQGTGNQPQHF
>NA|NA|TRBV6-5|TRBJ2-3
TGTGCCAGCGGTGACCGCACAGATACGCAGTATTTT
CASGDRTDTQYF
>TRBD1|NA|TRBV9|TRBJ2-4
TGTGCCAGCAGCGCGCGGGACAGGGGGAACATTCAGTACTTC
CASSARDRGNIQYF
>NA|NA|TRBV18|TRBJ1-5
TGTGCCAGCTCACCGGAGGGTGGGGGGGCGCTTGGTCAGCCCCAGCATTTT
CASSPEGGGALGQPQHF
>TRBD1|NA|TRBV5-4|TRBJ2-3
TGTGCCAGCAGCTCGACAGGGGTGGATACGCAGTATTTT
CASSSTGVDTQYF
>NA|NA|TRBV5-4|TRBJ2-1
TGTGCCAGCAGCTTGGATCCGCTTCCCTACAATGAGCAGTTCTTC
CASSLDPLPYNEQFF
>TRBD2|NA|TRBV7-2|TRBJ2-5
TGTGCCAGCAGCTTAGTGGCCCAGCGGGGGCAAGAGACCCAGTACTTC
CASSLVAQRGQETQYF
>NA|NA|TRBV27|TRBJ1-1
TGTGCCAGCAGTTTAAGAGGGGGGGATTCCATGAACACTGAAGCTTTCTTT
CASSLRGGDSMNTEAFF
>NA|NA|TRBV19|TRBJ1-1
TGTGCCAGTAGTGGGCGACAAGTCCCACCCATGAACACTGAAGCTTTCTTT
CASSGRQVPPMNTEAFF
>TRBD1|NA|TRBV6-1|TRBJ1-1
TGTGCCAGCAGTCGCGGCGGGACAGGGAACACTGAAGCTTTCTTT
CASSRGGTGNTEAFF
>NA|NA|TRBV19|TRBJ2-3
TGTGCCAGTAGTATACGGGGGGATACGCAGTATTTT
CASSIRGDTQYF
>NA|NA|TRBV19|TRBJ1-5
TGTGCCAGTAATGGAGTGGGGCATCAGCCCCAGCATTTT
CASNGVGHQPQHF
>TRBD1|NA|TRBV5-5|TRBJ1-3
TGTGCCAGCAGCTTGAGGCAGGGGGCAGATGGAAACACCATATATTTT
CASSLRQGADGNTIYF
>NA|NA|TRBV6-5|TRBJ1-5
TGTGCCAGCAGTTCAGGGGTCGGTAGCAATCAGCCCCAGCATTTT
CASSSGVGSNQPQHF